This T cell receptor (beta chain) was recorded in a study of cytomegalovirus exposure and HLA in healthy donors. Assay used: immunoSEQ multiplex PCR; TCRdb lists only in-frame clones, some missing. Of 140,000 or so clones detected, about 87% appear once; the ten largest clones hold under 5%. On this clone: No antigen is known for it.

The junction had 10 bases not matched to a gene; V was cut back by 5 bases and J by 3 bases. Germline loops: CDR1 LNHDA, CDR2 SQIVND (reference sequence). The CDR3 runs 15 residues. Overall study results and limits: Cytomegalovirus association was assigned to about 150 TCR beta chains.

This clonotype was sampled from a young man in good health and CMV-seropositive. Material: PBMCs. V usage is TRBV19 and J usage is TRBJ2-7, with TRBD2 matching 7 bases. As DNA, the CDR3 is TGTGCCAGTAGTTATCGGGCGGGAGCACTCTACGAGCAGTACTTC. This encodes CASSYRAGALYEQYF.